The sample holds many counts of the clone carrying this T cell receptor (beta chain). Its antigen is as yet unknown. Each cDNA held unique molecular identifiers, and template switching gave it a universal primer site. TCRdb reprocessed the 5' RACE reads with MiXCR, giving one entry per CDR3 protein. The table has about 920,000 distinct CDR3 sequences, more than 9% seen once. The germline CDR1 and CDR2 sequences are SQVTM and ANQGSEA. The CDR3 is made up of 11 amino acids. V lost 5 bases, J lost 3 bases, and 5 bases lay in between. These data are taken from a study of identical twins. Study-level points and caveats: Insertion counts were lower in abundant cord blood beta clonotypes, a trend that memory repertoires did not show. Beta out-of-frame twin sharing showed a weaker excess. Conclusions relied on cross-sectional statistical analysis, not following the same donors.

Another study also made use of these data, one on yellow fever vaccine responses in identical twins.

The receptor was isolated from a woman under 30 in good health. This chain uses TRBV29-1 with TRBJ2-1, with D possibly TRBD2 on 5 matching bases. The sample taken for sequencing was PBMCs. For the CDR3, the DNA is TGCAGCGTTAGCGGCTACAATGAGCAGTTCTTC. This translates into CSVSGYNEQFF.